These 14 T cell receptor beta chains were sequenced from one sample in a study of healthy donors' naive CD4 and CD8 T cells. A linear amplification protocol produced the TCR libraries from 500 ng of total RNA. Each CDR3 protein gets one entry after TCRdb re-called the reads with MiXCR. The sample consists of approximately 180,000 distinct CDR3 sequences, around three quarters of them appearing once. Sequences were obtained from naive CD4+ and CD8+ T cells sorted from blood, pooled from several donors. These receptors originate from a pool of human donors in good health; the sample pools cells from several healthy donors.

This clonotype has only one observation. V gene TRBV4-2 combines with J gene TRBJ1-2; D may be TRBD1 (5 bases). This CDR3 contains 15 residues. V gave up 2 bases and J gave up 3 bases, with 13 bases separating them. The germline V gene has CDR1 LGHNA and CDR2 YNFKEQ. Here the CDR3 reads CASSQPAGADYGYTF. CDR3 in DNA: TGTGCCAGCAGCCAACCGGCCGGGGCAGACTATGGCTACACCTTC.

The V and J genes are TRBV19 and TRBJ2-1; 11 positions match TRBD2. This CDR3 has 15 amino acids. V shed 5 bases and J 8 bases; nucleotides not matched to a gene: 8. CDR1 and CDR2 from the germline V gene are LNHDA and SQIVND (reference sequence). The CDR3 protein is CASSPGLAGQDEQFF. In nucleotides, the CDR3 is TGTGCCAGTAGTCCCGGACTAGCGGGTCAGGATGAGCAGTTCTTC.

The chain uses TRBV29-1 and TRBJ2-7; a possible D gene is TRBD2 (6 bases). The CDR3 is 13 residues long. V lost 3 bases and J 5 bases, leaving 14 bases between the germline ends. In germline, CDR1 is SQVTM, CDR2 ANQGSEA. Here the CDR3 reads CSVDRGTRNEQYF. The CDR3 nucleotides read TGCAGCGTTGACCGCGGGACCCGGAACGAGCAGTACTTC.

The chain combines TRBV6-5 with TRBJ2-7; 7 positions match TRBD1. The CDR3 totals 14 residues. J was trimmed by 7 bases and V by 5 bases; bases with no gene match: 11. Germline CDR1 reads MNHEY; CDR2 reads SVGAGI. The CDR3 DNA reads as TGTGCCAGCAGTCTTGACAGGGTGGTAACGGAGCAGTACTTC. Translation: CASSLDRVVTEQYF.

This chain connects TRBV19 to TRBJ2-5, with D possibly being TRBD1 (6 bases). V was trimmed by 2 bases and J by 5 bases, leaving 12 bases between them. The germline V gene has CDR1 LNHDA and CDR2 SQIVND (reference sequence). The length of the CDR3 is 14 residues. This chain's CDR3 is CASSINTGLETQYF. In nucleotides, the CDR3 is TGTGCCAGTAGTATAAATACAGGGTTGGAGACCCAGTACTTC.

V gene TRBV5-1 combines with J gene TRBJ2-7; TRBD1 might be the D (5 bases). V was trimmed by 3 bases and J by 5 bases, leaving 15 bases between them. The CDR3 consists of 14 residues. CDR1 and CDR2 from the germline V gene are SGHRS and YFSETQ. In DNA, the CDR3 is TGCGCCAGCAGCTCCGGACATCTGAGCGACGAGCAGTACTTC. It codes for CASSSGHLSDEQYF.

The chain links TRBV19 to TRBJ2-1; D might be TRBD1 or TRBD2, each matching 5 bases. The CDR3 runs 15 residues. The germline V and J ends were trimmed by 10 bases and 12 bases, with 28 bases remaining between them. Germline V gene data show CDR1 as LNHDA and CDR2 as SQIVND (reference sequence). In DNA, the CDR3 is TGTGCCACCCAAAGGGGAAAGGGATCAGGACGGGGGCAGTTCTTC. Translation: CATQRGKGSGRGQFF.

The chain is built from TRBV6-2 or TRBV6-3 and TRBJ1-2; D gene unclear. Trimming took off 5 bases at V and 4 bases at J, with 8 bases between the two ends. This CDR3 contains 12 residues. Germline values: CDR1 MNHEY, CDR2 SVGEGT. In DNA form, the CDR3 reads TGTGCCAGCAGTCACGAGTTCTATGGCTACACCTTC. Its translation: CASSHEFYGYTF.

In DNA, the CDR3 is TGTGCCATCAGTGAGGCAGGGGGGATCTACGAGCAGTACTTC. Amino acids: CAISEAGGIYEQYF. The V gene is TRBV10-3, the J gene TRBJ2-7; D is possibly TRBD1 (7 bases). V was trimmed by 2 bases and J by 3 bases, leaving 11 bases between them. Per germline, CDR1 ENHRY and CDR2 SYGVKD. The CDR3 loop spans 14 amino acids.

The J gene is TRBJ2-5, the V gene TRBV29-1; D may be TRBD1 (5 bases). V was cut by 2 bases and J by 4 bases, with 8 bases left in between. From germline, CDR1 is SQVTM and CDR2 ANQGSEA. The CDR3 is made up of 12 amino acids. Here the CDR3 DNA reads TGCAGCGTTGAACAGGGCGGAGAGACCCAGTACTTC. It is translated as CSVEQGGETQYF.

The chain employs TRBV5-6 and TRBJ2-3; 9 bases are shared with TRBD2. V shed 0 bases and J 3 bases; nucleotides not matched to a gene: 5. Germline lookup yields CDR1 SGHDT and CDR2 YYEEEE. The CDR3 extends over 16 amino acids. Here the CDR3 reads CASSLVTLAGTDTQYF. CDR3 DNA: TGTGCCAGCAGCTTGGTTACCCTAGCGGGGACAGATACGCAGTATTTT.

V is TRBV10-3 and J is TRBJ2-1, with 9 bases aligning to TRBD2. The CDR3 spans 13 residues. V gave up 9 bases and J gave up 2 bases; unmatched junction bases: 2. From germline, CDR1 is ENHRY and CDR2 SYGVKD. The CDR3 bases are TGTGCCATACAGCGGGAGGCCTACAATGAGCAGTTCTTC. Protein sequence: CAIQREAYNEQFF.

CDR3 region: CASRPPANQPQHF. CDR3 bases: TGTGCCAGCAGACCTCCAGCCAATCAGCCCCAGCATTTT. The chain links TRBV6-6 to TRBJ1-5; no reliable D call. Germline CDR1 is MNHNY and CDR2 is SVGAGI (reference sequence). The CDR3 loop spans 13 amino acids. V dropped 6 bases and J dropped 3 bases, with 9 bases sitting between them.

The V and J genes are TRBV29-1 and TRBJ2-1; 12 nucleotides line up with TRBD2. This CDR3 contains 14 residues. Looked up from germline, CDR1 is SQVTM and CDR2 is ANQGSEA. The V and J ends lost 5 bases and 9 bases, in that order; junction bases with no gene match: 8. This chain's CDR3 is CSVPSGLAGREQFF. CDR3 in DNA: TGCAGCGTTCCCTCCGGACTAGCGGGACGTGAGCAGTTCTTC.